The 16 T cell receptor beta chains given below trace back to one sample, sequenced in a study of blood T cell repertoires in COVID-19. Clones were read by immunoSEQ multiplex PCR, and TCRdb kept only the in-frame ones, dropping some. The data show some 230,000 clones, with around four fifths seen just once and 8% to 10% held by the top ten. Sequenced: peripheral blood. These receptors all come from a woman over 75 with COVID-19, enrolled during active disease.

The chain employs TRBV27 and TRBJ1-1, with TRBD1 matching over 7 bases. CDR1 and CDR2 from the germline V gene are MNHEY and SMNVEV (reference sequence). The V segment lost 5 bases and the J segment 4 bases; nucleotides outside the gene matches: 13. The CDR3 length is 16 residues. The CDR3 nucleotides are TGTGCCAGCAGTCCATACAGGGGAGGAGGTGGCACTGAAGCTTTCTTT. Translated: CASSPYRGGGGTEAFF.

Written as DNA, the CDR3 is TGTGCCAGCAGCTTAACGGCTTTTGATACGCAGTATTTT. It specifies CASSLTAFDTQYF. The gene calls are TRBV7-3 and TRBJ2-3; D not resolved. The CDR3 runs 13 residues. Germline V gene data show CDR1 as SGHTA and CDR2 as FQGTGA. V gave up 0 bases and J gave up 6 bases, with 7 bases separating them.

The rearrangement links TRBV4-3 to TRBJ2-2; perhaps TRBD2 as D (6 bases). The CDR3 contains 18 residues. Trimming took 0 bases from V and 3 from J, leaving 17 bases between them. Germline V gene data show CDR1 as LGHNA and CDR2 as YSLEER. The CDR3 protein is CASSQDRAPSAYTGELFF. The CDR3 DNA reads TGCGCCAGCAGCCAAGATAGGGCCCCTAGCGCCTACACCGGGGAGCTGTTTTTT.

This sequence joins TRBV7-3 and TRBJ2-5, with a possible D match to TRBD1 (5 bases). CDR1 and CDR2 (germline): SGHTA, FQGTGA. The V end was cut by 4 bases, the J end by 5 bases, with 17 bases between. The length of the CDR3 is 15 residues. CDR3 nucleotides: TGTGCCAGCAGCTCCCGGGCCCCAGGGCGGGAGACCCAGTACTTC. Protein: CASSSRAPGRETQYF.

The chain uses TRBV30 and TRBJ2-3; 9 bases fit TRBD2. CDR1 GTSNPN and CDR2 SVGIG come from the germline V gene (reference sequence). V shed 6 bases, J shed 6 bases, and the junction held 10 bases outside the gene matches. This CDR3 region has 14 residues. Here the CDR3 DNA reads TGTGCCTGCCAATATGCGGGGGGGCCCGATACGCAGTATTTT. This codes for CACQYAGGPDTQYF.

The chain carries TRBV5-1 and TRBJ1-1, with 10 bases that match TRBD1. The CDR3 consists of 15 residues. The germline V gene encodes CDR1 SGHRS and CDR2 YFSETQ. The V and J ends lost 0 bases and 4 bases, in that order; junction bases with no gene match: 3. The chain's CDR3 is CASSLGGQGSTEAFF. The CDR3 nucleotides read TGCGCCAGCAGCTTGGGGGGACAGGGGTCCACTGAAGCTTTCTTT. Full variable domain (remainder filled in from reference TRBV5-1 and TRBJ1-1): KAGVTQTPRYLIKTRGQQVTLSCSPISGHRSVSWYQQTPGQGLQFLFEYFSETQRNKGNFPGRFSGRQFSNSRSEMNVSTLELGDSALYLCASSLGGQGSTEAFFGQGTRLTVV.

The rearrangement uses TRBV19 and TRBJ1-5; 7 nucleotides match TRBD1. Germline CDR1 is LNHDA and CDR2 is SQIVND (reference sequence). The CDR3 contains 16 residues. Trimming cost V 3 bases and J 6 bases; bases outside gene matches: 11. The CDR3 DNA follows: TGTGCCAGTAGTATGGGCGGCGCAGGGGGGATTCAGCCCCAGCATTTT. Its protein is CASSMGGAGGIQPQHF.

The chain links TRBV27 to TRBJ1-3; D gene ambiguous. V gave up 2 bases and J gave up 2 bases, with 16 bases separating them. This CDR3 is 17 amino acids long. The germline gives CDR1 MNHEY, CDR2 SMNVEV (reference sequence). The CDR3 protein is CASSLNAWAATGNTIYF. In DNA, the CDR3 is TGTGCCAGCAGTTTAAATGCTTGGGCAGCAACTGGAAACACCATATATTTT.

This clone occurred once. The chain employs TRBV6-5 and TRBJ1-4; TRBD1 agrees at 7 bases. In germline, CDR1 is MNHEY, CDR2 SVGAGI. CDR3 length equals 14 residues. V gave up 9 bases and J gave up 4 bases; unmatched junction bases: 8. CDR3 bases: TGTGCCAGTTCCCTAGGGGGCGATAATGAAAAACTGTTTTTT. Its translation: CASSLGGDNEKLFF.

V and J are TRBV5-1 and TRBJ2-7; D might be TRBD2 (6 bases). The germline V gene encodes CDR1 SGHRS and CDR2 YFSETQ. V lost 3 bases and J 5 bases, leaving 12 bases between the germline ends. The CDR3 is made up of 13 amino acids. In DNA form, the CDR3 reads TGCGCCAGCAGCTACGATTGGAGGGACGAGCAGTACTTC. Encoded protein: CASSYDWRDEQYF.

The chain combines TRBV7-3 with TRBJ1-1; the D gene is possibly TRBD1 (5 bases). V was pared by 5 bases and J by 1 base, with 8 bases between. This CDR3 spans 13 amino acids. Germline lookup yields CDR1 SGHTA and CDR2 FQGTGA. The chain's CDR3 is CASSEQENTEAFF. The CDR3 region has the DNA TGTGCCAGCAGCGAACAGGAGAACACTGAAGCTTTCTTT.

This sequence joins TRBV9 and TRBJ2-1; D gene uncertain. The germline CDR1 and CDR2 sequences are SGDLS and YYNGEE. Trimming pared 2 bases from V and 0 bases from J, leaving 9 bases between. The CDR3 is made up of 15 amino acids. The CDR3 region is CASSVSQISYNEQFF. The CDR3 DNA follows: TGTGCCAGCAGCGTTTCACAGATCTCCTACAATGAGCAGTTCTTC.

The V call is TRBV28, the J call TRBJ1-1; perhaps TRBD1 as D (5 bases). Germline values: CDR1 MDHEN, CDR2 SYDVKM. CDR3 length: 18 residues. Trimming cost V 7 bases and J 1 base, with 25 bases left between them. CDR3 region: CASKLRQGRRQENTEAFF. The CDR3 nucleotides read TGTGCCAGCAAGCTACGGCAGGGCCGTCGACAAGAGAACACTGAAGCTTTCTTT.

The CDR3 spells CATSDLKLNPTQYF. The CDR3 bases are TGTGCCACCAGTGATTTAAAACTAAATCCTACGCAGTATTTT. The chain recombines TRBV24-1 with TRBJ2-3; D is unclear. With 1 base removed from V and 8 bases from J, the gap between germline ends came to 12 bases. The CDR3 sequence is 14 residues long. Germline lookup yields CDR1 KGHDR and CDR2 SFDVKD.

The V and J genes are TRBV9 and TRBJ2-5; D possibly corresponds to TRBD2 (5 bases). The CDR3 runs to 13 residues. The germline CDR1 and CDR2 sequences are SGDLS and YYNGEE. Deletions cut 4 bases from V and 5 bases from J, with 12 bases between. This CDR3 reads CASSIAGEETQYF. The DNA of the CDR3 is TGTGCCAGCAGCATAGCTGGGGAGGAGACCCAGTACTTC.

The chain uses TRBV2 and TRBJ2-3; TRBD2 aligns across 8 bases. In germline, CDR1 is SNHLY, CDR2 FYNNEI. This CDR3 spans 12 amino acids. The V segment lost 8 bases and the J segment 8 bases; nucleotides outside the gene matches: 6. For the CDR3, the DNA is TGTGCCAGCGGACTAGCTTTGGGTACGCAGTATTTT. This translates into CASGLALGTQYF.